This TCR beta chain was captured by sequencing in a study of response to subunit inactivated influenza vaccine. Findings and limits, study-wide: Each seasonal flu vaccination may recruit only limited new T cells, authors suggested.

In TCRdb, the RT-PCR reads were re-called with MiXCR into one record per CDR3 protein. Of hundreds of thousands of distinct CDR3 sequences listed, about 25% are singletons. As for this clonotype: Antigen unknown.

Deletions cut 4 bases from V and 3 bases from J, with 17 bases between. The CDR3 is 15 residues long. Germline CDR1 SGHRS, CDR2 YFSETQ. The starting material was CD4+ T cells sorted from PBMCs, obtained roughly 5 days after vaccination. The clonotype was recovered from a man aged 45-65 years who received an inactivated influenza vaccine. The chain combines TRBV5-1 with TRBJ2-7, with a weak D call TRBD1 (6 bases). CDR3 loop: CASSNMDSASYEQYF. Here the CDR3 DNA reads TGCGCCAGCAGCAACATGGACAGCGCTAGCTACGAGCAGTACTTC.